The 20 T cell receptor beta chains presented below share a single source sample, sequenced in a study of blood T cell repertoires in COVID-19 (dated by TCRdb to the early 2020s). The protocol used for the library was the immunoSEQ multiplex PCR assay. TCRdb limited this immuneACCESS table to in-frame rearrangements with V and J called. A share of clones is missing; checked studies link under half to unresolved V genes, and the rest is unexplained. The sample profile shows approximately 150,000 clones; around three quarters of them were found once. The ten largest make up around a fifth of the sample. Sequenced sample: PBMCs or T cells enriched from blood (not recorded which). The receptors here all came from a woman between 65 and 79 years old in a cohort exposed to, infected with or recovered from COVID-19 (not recorded which).

The rearrangement links TRBV5-1 to TRBJ1-2; D is perhaps TRBD1 (6 bases). V gave up 1 base and J gave up 7 bases, with 17 bases separating them. This CDR3 spans 15 amino acids. Germline V gene lookup returns CDR1 SGHRS and CDR2 YFSETQ. This CDR3 is CASSLWATGIGGYTF. The DNA for the CDR3 is TGCGCCAGCAGCTTGTGGGCGACAGGCATTGGTGGCTACACCTTC.

The chain employs TRBV4-1 and TRBJ1-2; unclear D gene. CDR3 size: 13 residues. Deletions cut 1 base from V and 8 bases from J, with 11 bases between. CDR1 and CDR2 (germline): MGHRA, YSYEKL. The CDR3 coding sequence is TGCGCCAGCAGCCAAGTGTTGGTTGGCGGCTACACCTTC. This sequence encodes CASSQVLVGGYTF.

The V and J genes are TRBV28 and TRBJ1-6; D perhaps matches TRBD1 (5 bases). CDR1 MDHEN and CDR2 SYDVKM come from the germline V gene. The CDR3 length is 15 residues. V was clipped by 6 bases and J by 9 bases, with 18 bases between them. In DNA, the CDR3 is TGTGCCAGCAGGTCAAGGGGATCCGAACTTTCACCCCTCCACTTT. Residues: CASRSRGSELSPLHF.

The rearrangement links TRBV27 to TRBJ2-1; D remains ambiguous. CDR3 length: 13 amino acids. CDR1 MNHEY and CDR2 SMNVEV come from the germline V gene (reference sequence). V was cut by 8 bases and J by 0 bases, with 8 bases left in between. CDR3: CASSRSSYNEQFF. Here the CDR3 DNA reads TGTGCCAGCTCCCGGTCCTCCTACAATGAGCAGTTCTTC.

The chain has TRBV30 and TRBJ1-2; D is undetermined. The V gene's germline CDR1 is GTSNPN and CDR2 SVGIG (reference sequence). The CDR3 has 13 residues. Trimming left V 0 bases short and J 6 bases short, with 11 bases between. The CDR3 nucleotides are TGTGCCTGGAGTGTAGGCGGGTTGAATGGCTACACCTTC. It translates to CAWSVGGLNGYTF. Full variable domain (rest looked up from reference TRBV30 and TRBJ1-2): SQTIHQWPATLVQPVGSPLSLECTVEGTSNPNLYWYRQAAGRGLQLLFYSVGIGQISSEVPQNLSASRPQDRQFILSSKKLLLSDSGFYLCAWSVGGLNGYTFGSGTRLTVV.

V is TRBV6-2 or TRBV6-3 and J is TRBJ2-7; D may be TRBD2 (5 bases). V was cut by 3 bases and J by 2 bases, with 14 bases left in between. CDR1 and CDR2 from the germline V gene are MNHEY and SVGEGT. The CDR3 consists of 15 residues. This CDR3 is CASSYRTGLTYEQYF. The CDR3, as DNA: TGTGCCAGCAGTTATCGGACTGGACTTACCTACGAGCAGTACTTC.

The rearrangement joins TRBV11-2 to TRBJ2-5, with 8 bases fitting TRBD1. V dropped 5 bases and J dropped 4; count of bases not matched to a gene: 3. Germline V CDR1 and CDR2: SGHAT, FQNNGV. CDR3 length equals 13 residues. In DNA, the CDR3 is TGTGCCAGCAGCCGTGACAGGGGAGAGACCCAGTACTTC. Encoded protein: CASSRDRGETQYF.

This chain connects TRBV15 to TRBJ2-2; D may be TRBD2 (6 bases). This CDR3 has 15 amino acids. CDR1 and CDR2 (germline): LNHNV, YYDKDF (reference sequence). Trimming pared 0 bases from V and 6 bases from J, leaving 11 bases between. CDR3 sequence (DNA): TGTGCCACCAGCAGAGAGACTAGGGGAGCCGGGGAGCTGTTTTTT. This codes for CATSRETRGAGELFF.

This clone came up once. The rearrangement uses TRBV5-4 and TRBJ2-3; D is undetermined. Germline CDR1 reads SGHNT; CDR2 reads YYREEE (reference sequence). The V gene lost 0 bases and the J gene lost 4 bases, with 6 bases spanning the gap. The CDR3 contains 13 residues. CDR3 bases: TGTGCCAGCAGCTTGGACTCCCCAGATACGCAGTATTTT. Translated, it gives CASSLDSPDTQYF.

This clone was counted only a few times. DNA for the CDR3: TGCAGCGTTGAATCGCCGGAAGGCGGGCCCTACGAGCAGTACTTC. The encoded protein is CSVESPEGGPYEQYF. This chain links TRBV29-1 with TRBJ2-7; TRBD2 is a possible D gene (5 bases). The CDR3 runs 15 residues. Deletions cut 2 bases from V and 2 bases from J, with 16 bases between. CDR1 and CDR2 from the germline V gene are SQVTM and ANQGSEA.

The chain joins TRBV12-3 or TRBV12-4 to TRBJ2-3, with D possibly matching TRBD2 (5 bases). Trimming took off 2 bases at V and 11 bases at J, with 14 bases between the two ends. The CDR3 extends over 13 amino acids. CDR3: CASSLYRERGQYF. The CDR3 nucleotides are TGTGCCAGCAGTTTATATAGGGAGAGAGGGCAGTATTTT.

This clone was detected only a few times. This chain uses TRBV12-5 with TRBJ1-1; D ambiguous. The CDR3 is made up of 13 amino acids. Trimming stripped 6 bases from V and 4 bases from J, with 12 bases between. Germline CDR1 reads LGHNT; CDR2 reads FRNRAP. Here the CDR3 reads CASGRAWGTEAFF. Written as DNA, the CDR3 is TGTGCTAGTGGGCGGGCCTGGGGCACTGAAGCTTTCTTT.

In DNA form, the CDR3 reads TGCGCCAGCAGCCCCACAGGGTCTGAAGCTTTCTTT. Its translation: CASSPTGSEAFF. V gene TRBV5-1 combines with J gene TRBJ1-1; D is perhaps TRBD1 (6 bases). This CDR3 has 12 residues. Trimming removed 4 bases from V and 6 bases from J, with 10 bases in between. In germline, CDR1 is SGHRS, CDR2 YFSETQ.

This chain joins TRBV3-1 (or the pseudogene TRBV3-2) and TRBJ1-1; D is unclear. Per germline, CDR1 LGHDT and CDR2 YNNKEL (reference sequence). The V end was cut by 0 bases, the J end by 4 bases, with 9 bases between. The CDR3 extends over 14 amino acids. The DNA for the CDR3 is TGTGCCAGCAGCCAAGAGAGGGAGGGCACTGAAGCTTTCTTT. Residues: CASSQEREGTEAFF.

The rearrangement joins TRBV18 to TRBJ1-5; 12 bases align to TRBD1. V dropped 3 bases and J dropped 5; count of bases not matched to a gene: 2. Germline CDR1 is KGHSH and CDR2 is LQKENI. The CDR3 runs to 15 residues. The CDR3 nucleotides are TGTGCCAGCTCACCGGGACAGGGGGCCTATCAGCCCCAGCATTTT. Protein: CASSPGQGAYQPQHF.

Concerning this clone: A clone one base away is much larger, so this may be a read error. The genes are TRBV11-2 and TRBJ1-2, with 7 nucleotides matching TRBD1. Looked up from germline, CDR1 is SGHAT and CDR2 is FQNNGV. CDR3 length equals 12 residues. The V gene end was trimmed by 5 bases and the J gene end by 5 bases; junction bases not matched to a gene: 2. CDR3 amino acids: CASSAQGYGYTF. The CDR3 DNA is TGTGCCAGCAGCGCACAGGGGTATGGCTACACCTTC.

As to this clone: Other DNA variants within this sample encode the same CDR3. The chain joins TRBV28 to TRBJ2-7, with a weak D call TRBD1 (6 bases). The CDR3 contains 14 residues. V shed 4 bases and J shed 0 bases, with 10 bases lying between them. Germline V gene data show CDR1 as MDHEN and CDR2 as SYDVKM. The CDR3 region is CASSSGQDSYEQYF. In nucleotides, the CDR3 is TGTGCCAGCAGTTCGGGACAAGACTCCTACGAGCAGTACTTC.

The rearrangement uses TRBV11-2 and TRBJ2-7, with 8 bases aligning to TRBD1. The CDR3 is 15 residues long. V was pared by 5 bases and J by 3 bases, with 9 bases of the junction left unmatched. CDR1 is SGHAT, CDR2 FQNNGV, per germline. In DNA form, the CDR3 reads TGTGCCAGCAGCCCCCGACAGGGGCGACTCTACGAGCAGTACTTC. The encoded protein is CASSPRQGRLYEQYF.

This chain joins TRBV30 and TRBJ2-5; D is perhaps TRBD2 (5 bases). This CDR3 is 12 amino acids long. Germline V gives CDR1 GTSNPN, CDR2 SVGIG (reference sequence). Trimming left V 2 bases short and J 3 bases short, with 7 bases between. CDR3 sequence: CAWSWGEETQYF. The CDR3 DNA reads as TGTGCCTGGAGTTGGGGAGAAGAGACCCAGTACTTC.

CDR3 DNA sequence: TGTGCCAGCAGCGTCCGTTCCGTTGGCGGGAGTGCCGGGGAGCTGTTTTTT. This translates into CASSVRSVGGSAGELFF. This chain connects TRBV9 to TRBJ2-2; 7 bases agree with TRBD2. Per the germline V gene, CDR1 is SGDLS and CDR2 is YYNGEE. Trimming cost V 2 bases and J 6 bases; bases outside gene matches: 13. This CDR3 has 17 amino acids.